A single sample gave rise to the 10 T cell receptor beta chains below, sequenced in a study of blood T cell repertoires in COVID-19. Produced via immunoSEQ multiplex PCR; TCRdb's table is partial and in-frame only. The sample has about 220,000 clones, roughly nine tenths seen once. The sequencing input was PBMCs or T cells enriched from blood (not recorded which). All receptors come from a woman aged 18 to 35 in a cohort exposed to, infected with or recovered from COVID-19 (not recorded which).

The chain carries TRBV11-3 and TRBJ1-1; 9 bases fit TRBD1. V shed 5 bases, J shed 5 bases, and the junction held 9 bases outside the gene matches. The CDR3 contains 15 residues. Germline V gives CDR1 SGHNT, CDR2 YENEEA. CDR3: CASSPGQGRGTEAFF. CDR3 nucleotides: TGTGCCAGCAGCCCAGGACAGGGGAGGGGTACTGAAGCTTTCTTT.

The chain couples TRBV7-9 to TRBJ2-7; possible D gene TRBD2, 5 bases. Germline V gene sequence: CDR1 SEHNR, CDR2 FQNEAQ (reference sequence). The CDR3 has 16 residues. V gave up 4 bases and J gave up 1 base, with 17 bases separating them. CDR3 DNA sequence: TGTGCCAGCAGCTCCCCACACCGGGATCAGTCCTACGAGCAGTACTTC. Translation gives CASSSPHRDQSYEQYF.

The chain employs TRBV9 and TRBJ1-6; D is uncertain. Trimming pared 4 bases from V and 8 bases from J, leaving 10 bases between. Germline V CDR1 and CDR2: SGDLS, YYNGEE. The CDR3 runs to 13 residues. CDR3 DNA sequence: TGTGCCAGCAGCTCCCTAGGTGATTCACCCCTCCACTTT. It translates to CASSSLGDSPLHF.

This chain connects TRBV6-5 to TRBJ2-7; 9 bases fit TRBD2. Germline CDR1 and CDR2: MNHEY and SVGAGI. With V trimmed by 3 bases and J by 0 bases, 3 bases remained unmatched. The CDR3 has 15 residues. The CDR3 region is CASSYGTSTSYEQYF. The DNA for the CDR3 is TGTGCCAGCAGTTATGGGACTAGCACCTCCTACGAGCAGTACTTC.

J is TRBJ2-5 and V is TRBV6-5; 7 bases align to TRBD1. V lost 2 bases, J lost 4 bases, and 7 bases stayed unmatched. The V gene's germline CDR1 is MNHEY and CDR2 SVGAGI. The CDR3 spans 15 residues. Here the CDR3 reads CASSYRDRVGETQYF. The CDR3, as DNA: TGTGCCAGCAGTTACCGCGACAGGGTAGGAGAGACCCAGTACTTC.

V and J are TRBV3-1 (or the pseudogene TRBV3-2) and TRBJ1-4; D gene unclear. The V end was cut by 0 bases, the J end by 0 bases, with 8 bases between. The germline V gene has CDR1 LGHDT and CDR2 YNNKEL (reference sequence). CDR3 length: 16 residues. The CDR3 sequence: CASSQDAGATNEKLFF. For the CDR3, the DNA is TGTGCCAGCAGCCAAGATGCGGGTGCAACTAATGAAAAACTGTTTTTT.

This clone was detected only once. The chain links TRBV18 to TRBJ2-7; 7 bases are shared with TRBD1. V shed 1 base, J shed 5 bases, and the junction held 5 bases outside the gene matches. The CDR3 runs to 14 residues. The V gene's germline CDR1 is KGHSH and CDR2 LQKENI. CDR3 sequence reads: CASSPRQQGNEQYF. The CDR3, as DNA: TGTGCCAGCTCACCACGGCAACAGGGGAACGAGCAGTACTTC.

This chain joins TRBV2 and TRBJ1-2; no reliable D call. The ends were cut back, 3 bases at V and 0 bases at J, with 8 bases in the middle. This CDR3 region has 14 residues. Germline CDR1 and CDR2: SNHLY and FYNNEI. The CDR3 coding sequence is TGTGCCAGCAGTGATTACGGGACTAACTATGGCTACACCTTC. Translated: CASSDYGTNYGYTF.

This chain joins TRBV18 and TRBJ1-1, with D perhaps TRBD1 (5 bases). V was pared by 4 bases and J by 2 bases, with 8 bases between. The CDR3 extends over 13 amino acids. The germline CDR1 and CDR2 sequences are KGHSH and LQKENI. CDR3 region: CASSQGQNTEAFF. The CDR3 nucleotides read TGTGCCAGCTCACAGGGGCAAAACACTGAAGCTTTCTTT.

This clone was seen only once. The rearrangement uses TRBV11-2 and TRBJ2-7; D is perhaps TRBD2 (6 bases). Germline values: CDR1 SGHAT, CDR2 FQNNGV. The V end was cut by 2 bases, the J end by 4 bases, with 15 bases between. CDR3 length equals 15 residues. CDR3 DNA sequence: TGTGCCAGCAGCTTAAACCAGGGACTTCTTTACGAGCAGTACTTC. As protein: CASSLNQGLLYEQYF.